This is a list of T cell receptor beta chains from one sample in a study of shared clonotypes between healthy human individuals. The table came from immunoSEQ multiplex PCR; TCRdb's copy has only in-frame clones and leaves some out. The sample contains 1.5 million to 2.5 million clones, about 95% of which appear only once. The sample consisted of naive CD8+ T cells sorted from blood. The receptors derive from a young man in good health. CDR3s include the opening cysteine and the closing phenylalanine or tryptophan.

v_call,cdr3_aa
TRBV10-3,CAISGSTSAQWDEQFF
TRBV7-3,CASSPGGDHGYTF
TRBV5-1,CASSLVSSSYEQYF
TRBV2,CASSGPTQHDYTF
TRBV7-6,CASSLQGTGELFF
TRBV27,CASSLRTERDSPLHF
TRBV6-5,CASSWDRVDNEQFF
TRBV28,CASSRAGRGSEKLFF
TRBV4-1,CASSQDRNQPQHF
TRBV19,CATRKGDTEAFF
TRBV9,CASSVAGMGQPYEQYF
TRBV7-8,CASGAGSSGSSYEQYF
TRBV27,CASSFRRLAGANEQFF
TRBV27,CASTTTGAPLPLHF
TRBV30,CAWSETFLLF
TRBV6-1,CASDGTSGSYEQYF
TRBV28,CASTPDRVSIEQYF
TRBV25-1,CASSESHRGLGTGELFF
TRBV28,CASSLMPDSYEQYF
TRBV4-1,CASSLVGTVNEQFF
TRBV7-2,CASSSSGALWEQYF
TRBV4-2,CASSQATASYEQYF
TRBV6-5,CASQTPSGTETQYF
TRBV7-9,CASSHPPLRTPDGDTQYF
TRBV29-1,CSVEDNSLEQFF
TRBV7-9,CASSLVGSLDTQYF
TRBV5-8,CASTLTTGPNSPLHF
TRBV5-4,CASSPLTAPYEQYF
TRBV5-6,CASSLDWEETQYF
TRBV13,CASSSGLSNEQYF
TRBV6-5,CASSYGGRGSNSPLHF
TRBV6-6,CASSYSPTGELFF
TRBV6-6,CASSYSEESSGNTIYF
TRBV2,CASSEGGEDEKLFF
TRBV13,CASSLLATNYGYTF
TRBV10-3,CAILGPAQYF
TRBV19,CASSAGTVNYEQYF
TRBV13,CASSPSGTYTDTQYF
TRBV18,CASSPAIQGLQYGYTF
TRBV19,CATAVGTGVYEQYF
TRBV13,CASSSQGAEQYF
TRBV27,CASRPIDGAPYEQYF
TRBV4-3,CASSQDVVRVGETQYF
TRBV28,CASTKQGASGQPQHF
TRBV27,CASRIAGGSYEQYF
TRBV6-1,CASSEFRTSGMYEQYF
TRBV6-1,CASSEGVSGENTGELFF
TRBV4-3,CASSQGLEGANVLTF
TRBV7-9,CASSFGLAGGGTGELFF
TRBV5-1,CASSLVQDSSYEQYF
TRBV2,CASSDYVEGATEAFF
TRBV28,CASSPTRYTQETQYF
TRBV6-6,CASSYLRQGAYEQYF
TRBV27,CASSFLESNTGELFF
TRBV4-3,CASSQEPGYYEQYF
TRBV29-1,CSVEDRGQGDEQFF
TRBV4-1,CASSQVEGNSPLHF